Following are 24 T cell receptor beta chains from one sample sequenced in a study of quantifying T cell responses using KT2 cells. Background on the study: RNA was reverse transcribed with TCR alpha and beta constant-region primers.

An oligo carrying a UMI was ligated to the cDNA 3' end. An equimolar mix of RC1.1 and RC1.2 primed the beta chain across TRBC1 and TRBC2. TCRdb used MiXCR to reprocess the UMI-ligation and nested PCR reads, holding one entry per CDR3 protein. The sample contains approximately 57,000 distinct CDR3 sequences, 12% of which appear only once. The specimen was PBMCs spiked with cells of the T cell clone KT2. Source of these receptors: a human donor.

V and J are TRBV7-2 and TRBJ2-1; the D is unclear. The V gene lost 3 bases and the J gene lost 8 bases, with 14 bases spanning the gap. CDR1 is SGHTA, CDR2 FQGNSA, per germline. The CDR3 spans 14 residues. The CDR3 region is CASSFGRAWHEQFF. The CDR3 DNA reads as TGTGCCAGCAGCTTCGGGCGCGCCTGGCATGAGCAGTTCTTC.

The chain joins TRBV29-1 to TRBJ2-7; 9 bases line up with TRBD1. Germline assignment: CDR1 SQVTM and CDR2 ANQGSEA. This CDR3 is built from 11 residues. V trimming: 6 bases; J trimming: 6 bases; junction bases outside the gene matches: 3. CDR3 residues: CSVGTGREQYF. CDR3 nucleotide sequence: TGCAGCGTAGGGACAGGGCGCGAGCAGTACTTC.

This clonotype was counted only a few times. The rearrangement links TRBV7-6 to TRBJ1-4; a weak D match, TRBD1 (5 bases). V lost 5 bases and J lost 5, with 15 bases in between. The CDR3 covers 15 residues. The germline V gene has CDR1 SGHVS and CDR2 FNYEAQ. CDR3 coding DNA: TGTGCCAGCAGCCGATCCGGGACGACAAATGAAAAACTGTTTTTT. It is translated as CASSRSGTTNEKLFF. Full variable domain (outside the CDR3, taken from reference TRBV7-6 and TRBJ1-4): GAGVSQSPRYKVTKRGQDVALRCDPISGHVSLYWYRQALGQGPEFLTYFNYEAQQDKSGLPNDRFSAERPEGSISTLTIQRTEQRDSAMYRCASSRSGTTNEKLFFGSGTQLSVL.

This clonotype was seen a few times. CDR3 bases: TGTGCCAGCAGCCCAGGGGAATTTCGGTCACCCCTCCACTTT. Encoded protein: CASSPGEFRSPLHF. The chain recombines TRBV12-3 or TRBV12-4 with TRBJ1-6, with TRBD1 as a possible D gene (6 bases). This CDR3 region has 14 residues. Trimming pared 6 bases from V and 10 bases from J, leaving 16 bases between.

This clonotype turned up a few times. The chain employs TRBV21-1 and TRBJ2-3. TRBV21-1 is designated a pseudogene. This CDR3 contains 14 residues. Here the CDR3 reads CASSKQSSTDTQYF. CDR3 in DNA: TGTGCCAGCAGCAAACAATCTAGCACAGATACGCAGTATTTT.

This clonotype was observed a few times. The V and J genes are TRBV3-1 and TRBJ1-6; D is unclear. Looked up from germline, CDR1 is LGHDT and CDR2 is YNNKEL (reference sequence). Between the trimmed V and J ends, which lost 4 bases and 8 bases, there was a span of 12 bases. CDR3 length: 14 amino acids. The CDR3 DNA reads as TGTGCCAGCAGCCCCTTATCTTCTCATTCACCCCTCCACTTT. The encoded protein is CASSPLSSHSPLHF. The whole variable domain, filled in from reference TRBV3-1 and TRBJ1-6, reads DTAVSQTPKYLVTQMGNDKSIKCEQNLGHDTMYWYKQDSKKFLKIMFSYNNKELIINETVPNRFSPKSPDKAHLNLHINSLELGDSAVYFCASSPLSSHSPLHFGNGTRLTVT.

There are a few counts of this clonotype. This chain links TRBV10-3 with TRBJ2-7; 12 nucleotides line up with TRBD2. Trimming at V came to 8 bases and at J to 5 bases, leaving 7 bases not matched to a gene. The CDR3 has 14 residues. The V gene's germline CDR1 is ENHRY and CDR2 SYGVKD. The CDR3 coding sequence is TGTGCCATCGGCTCTAGCGGGGGGGCCGACGAGCAGTACTTC. Translated, it gives CAIGSSGGADEQYF.

This clonotype was recorded at least ten times. The chain employs TRBV6-1 and TRBJ2-6; D is perhaps TRBD1 (5 bases). The CDR3 is made up of 15 amino acids. Germline V gene sequence: CDR1 MNHNS, CDR2 SASEGT. Trimming took 6 bases from V and 0 from J, leaving 9 bases between them. The CDR3 coding sequence is TGTGCCAGCAGGTCAGGGTCCTCTGGGGCCAACGTCCTGACTTTC. Translating gives CASRSGSSGANVLTF.

The chain carries TRBV20-1 and TRBJ2-7, with D perhaps matching TRBD1 or TRBD2 (7 bases each). CDR1 and CDR2 (germline): DFQATT, SNEGSKA (reference sequence). Trimming took 3 bases from V and 0 from J, leaving 15 bases between them. CDR3 length: 15 residues. CDR3 coding DNA: TGCAGTGCTAGGGGGAGGGGGCTAGCCTCCTACGAGCAGTACTTC. Translated, it gives CSARGRGLASYEQYF.

This clonotype turned up a few times. The V call is TRBV12-3 or TRBV12-4, the J call TRBJ2-5; no clear D. CDR3 length: 14 amino acids. Between the trimmed V and J ends, which lost 4 bases and 5 bases, there was a span of 14 bases. DNA of the CDR3: TGTGCCAGCAGTTCCCGGTATAGAGAGGAGACCCAGTACTTC. The encoded protein is CASSSRYREETQYF.

This clonotype was picked up many times. The V call is TRBV25-1, the J call TRBJ2-1, with D perhaps matching TRBD1 or TRBD2 (7 bases each). Trimming cost V 3 bases and J 0 bases, with 21 bases left between them. Germline CDR1 is MGHDK and CDR2 is SYGVNS. The CDR3 sequence is 19 residues long. The CDR3 bases are TGTGCCAGCAGTGAGCCCGCAGGGGGGGGACCGAGCTCCTACAATGAGCAGTTCTTC. Translated: CASSEPAGGGPSSYNEQFF.

This chain links TRBV7-6 with TRBJ2-1, with D tentatively TRBD2 (6 bases). Germline CDR1 is SGHVS and CDR2 is FNYEAQ. Trimming shortened V by 2 bases and J by 9 bases, and 11 bases separated the two germline ends. The CDR3 contains 13 residues. The CDR3 DNA sequence: TGTGCCAGCAGCTTATCGGGGGTGGGTGAGCAGTTCTTC. This encodes CASSLSGVGEQFF.

There are a few counts of this clonotype. This chain joins TRBV5-1 and TRBJ1-1; 7 bases are a match to TRBD1. Germline V gene data show CDR1 as SGHRS and CDR2 as YFSETQ. CDR3 length equals 13 residues. V was pared by 7 bases and J by 7 bases, with 10 bases of the junction left unmatched. CDR3 DNA: TGCGCCAGCCGATCTGGGACAGAAGGTGAAGCTTTCTTT. It is translated as CASRSGTEGEAFF.

The chain combines TRBV6-2 or TRBV6-3 with TRBJ2-7, with a weak D call TRBD1 (6 bases). From germline, CDR1 is MNHEY and CDR2 SVGEGT. V lost 7 bases and J 0 bases, leaving 13 bases between the germline ends. This CDR3 comprises 14 residues. CDR3 protein: CASILHRDSYEQYF. The CDR3 DNA reads TGTGCCAGCATTTTACACAGGGACTCCTACGAGCAGTACTTC.

The chain is built from TRBV7-2 and TRBJ1-2; D not certain. CDR3 length equals 13 residues. Trimming removed 1 base at V and 3 bases at J, with 6 bases between. Germline lookup yields CDR1 SGHTA and CDR2 FQGNSA. The CDR3 loop is CASSLGPDYGYTF. The CDR3 DNA reads TGTGCCAGCAGCTTAGGGCCGGACTATGGCTACACCTTC.

In its sample, this clonotype was seen a few times. The rearrangement uses TRBV27 and TRBJ1-1, with a possible D match to TRBD1 (6 bases). V gave up 4 bases and J gave up 0 bases, with 9 bases separating them. This CDR3 is 14 amino acids long. Looked up from germline, CDR1 is MNHEY and CDR2 is SMNVEV (reference sequence). CDR3 nucleotides: TGTGCCAGCAGTTATGACAGGCTGAACACTGAAGCTTTCTTT. Its translation is CASSYDRLNTEAFF.

CDR3: CASSPLIRGLSSYEQYF. CDR3 nucleotides: TGTGCCAGCAGCCCCTTAATTCGAGGGCTCAGCTCCTACGAGCAGTACTTC. The chain employs TRBV13 and TRBJ2-7, with TRBD2 as a possible D gene (5 bases). V dropped 5 bases and J dropped 0 bases, with 20 bases sitting between them. Germline V CDR1 and CDR2: PRHDT, FYEKMQ (reference sequence). This CDR3 has 17 residues.

This clonotype came up many times. V gene TRBV18 combines with J gene TRBJ1-2; perhaps TRBD1 as D (6 bases). Between the trimmed V and J ends, which lost 2 bases and 4 bases, there was a span of 8 bases. The CDR3 covers 13 residues. In germline, CDR1 is KGHSH, CDR2 LQKENI. CDR3 loop: CASSPETGYGYTF. The CDR3 region has the DNA TGTGCCAGCTCACCAGAGACAGGCTATGGCTACACCTTC.

This chain joins TRBV2 and TRBJ2-1, with D perhaps TRBD2 (7 bases). Trimming took 7 bases from V and 0 from J, leaving 16 bases between them. Germline CDR1 reads SNHLY; CDR2 reads FYNNEI. This CDR3 region has 16 residues. This chain's CDR3 is CASTGRGGDSYNEQFF. The CDR3, as DNA: TGTGCCAGCACGGGGAGGGGGGGAGACTCCTACAATGAGCAGTTCTTC.

The V and J genes are TRBV6-6 and TRBJ1-1, with unresolved D. V shed 4 bases and J shed 8 bases, with 11 bases lying between them. The CDR3 spans 12 residues. Looked up from germline, CDR1 is MNHNY and CDR2 is SVGAGI (reference sequence). As DNA, the CDR3 is TGTGCCAGCAGTTTTCCGGATATGGAAGCTTTCTTT. Its protein is CASSFPDMEAFF.

This clonotype was counted many times. The genes are TRBV21-1 and TRBJ2-7. TRBV21-1 is a pseudogene locus. CDR3 size: 11 residues. Written as DNA, the CDR3 is TGTGCCAGCAGCACGGAGTACGAGCAGTACTTC. Translation gives CASSTEYEQYF.

In its sample, this clonotype was seen a few times. The chain couples TRBV29-1 to TRBJ2-1, with 7 bases lining up with TRBD2. This CDR3 spans 15 amino acids. The germline V gene encodes CDR1 SQVTM and CDR2 ANQGSEA. The junction had 10 bases not matched to a gene; V was cut back by 1 base and J by 7 bases. CDR3 DNA sequence: TGCAGCGTTGAAGTATCGTCGGCGGGGGTAAATGAGCAGTTCTTC. Amino acid sequence: CSVEVSSAGVNEQFF.

V gene TRBV10-3 combines with J gene TRBJ2-1; D might be TRBD2 (5 bases). CDR3 length: 13 amino acids. Trimming took off 3 bases at V and 5 bases at J, with 8 bases between the two ends. Looked up from germline, CDR1 is ENHRY and CDR2 is SYGVKD. CDR3 sequence reads: CAISDRGDNEQFF. In DNA form, the CDR3 reads TGTGCCATCAGTGATCGGGGTGACAATGAGCAGTTCTTC.

This clonotype was detected ten times or more. The chain carries TRBV24-1 and TRBJ2-1; perhaps TRBD2 as D (6 bases). Germline V gene lookup returns CDR1 KGHDR and CDR2 SFDVKD. V lost 0 bases to trimming and J lost 8 bases, with 7 bases between them. The length of the CDR3 is 13 residues. CDR3 amino acids: CATSDLTSYEQFF. Written as DNA, the CDR3 is TGTGCCACCAGTGATTTGACTAGCTATGAGCAGTTCTTC.